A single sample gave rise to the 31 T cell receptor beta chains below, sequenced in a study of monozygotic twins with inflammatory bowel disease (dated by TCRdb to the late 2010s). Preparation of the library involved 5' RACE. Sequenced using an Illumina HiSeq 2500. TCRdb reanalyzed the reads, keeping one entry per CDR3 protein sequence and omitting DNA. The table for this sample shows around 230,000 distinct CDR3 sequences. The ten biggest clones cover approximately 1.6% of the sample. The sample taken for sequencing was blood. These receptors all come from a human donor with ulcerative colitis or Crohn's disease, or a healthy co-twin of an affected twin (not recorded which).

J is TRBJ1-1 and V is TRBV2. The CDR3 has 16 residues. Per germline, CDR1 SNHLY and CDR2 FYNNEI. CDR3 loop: CASKITVGNLGTEAFF.

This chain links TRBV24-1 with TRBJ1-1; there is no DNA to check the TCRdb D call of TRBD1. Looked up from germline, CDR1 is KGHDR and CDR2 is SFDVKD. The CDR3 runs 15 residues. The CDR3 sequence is CATSDLSGKGSEAFF.

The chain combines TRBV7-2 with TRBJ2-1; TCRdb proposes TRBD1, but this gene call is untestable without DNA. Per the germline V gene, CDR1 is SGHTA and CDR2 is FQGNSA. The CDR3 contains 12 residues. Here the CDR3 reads CASSYTGGEEFF.

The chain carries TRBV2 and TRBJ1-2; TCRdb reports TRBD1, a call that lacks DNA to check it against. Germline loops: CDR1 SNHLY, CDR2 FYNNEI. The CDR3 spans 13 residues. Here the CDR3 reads CASSLRQGLGYTF.

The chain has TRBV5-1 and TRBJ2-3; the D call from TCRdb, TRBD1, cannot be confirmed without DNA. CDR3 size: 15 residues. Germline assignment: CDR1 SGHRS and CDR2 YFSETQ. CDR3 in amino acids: CASMTLGTPTDTQYF.

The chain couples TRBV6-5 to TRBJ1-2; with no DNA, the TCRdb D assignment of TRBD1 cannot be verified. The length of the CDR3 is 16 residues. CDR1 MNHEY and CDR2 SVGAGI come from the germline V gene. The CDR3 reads CASSLDKRDKIWSYTF.

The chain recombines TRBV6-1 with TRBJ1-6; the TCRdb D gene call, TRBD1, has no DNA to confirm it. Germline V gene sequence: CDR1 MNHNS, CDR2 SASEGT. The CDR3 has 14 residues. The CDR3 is CASKTRQGQSPLHF.

The CDR3 loop is CASSTVVRYNEQFF. This chain joins TRBV19 and TRBJ2-1. From germline, CDR1 is LNHDA and CDR2 SQIVND (reference sequence). The CDR3 spans 14 residues.

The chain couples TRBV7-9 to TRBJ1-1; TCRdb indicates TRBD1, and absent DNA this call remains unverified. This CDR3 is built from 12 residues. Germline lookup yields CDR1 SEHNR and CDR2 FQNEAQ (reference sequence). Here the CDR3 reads CASSRPGGEAFF.

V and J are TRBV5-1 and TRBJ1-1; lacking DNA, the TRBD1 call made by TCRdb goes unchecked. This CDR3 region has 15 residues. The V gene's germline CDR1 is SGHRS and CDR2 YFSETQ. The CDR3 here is CASSLSDRPNTEAFF.

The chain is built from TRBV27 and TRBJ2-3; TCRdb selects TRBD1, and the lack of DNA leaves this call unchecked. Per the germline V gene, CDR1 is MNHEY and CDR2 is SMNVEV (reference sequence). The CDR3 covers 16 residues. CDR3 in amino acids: CASSLGTQVSTDTQYF.

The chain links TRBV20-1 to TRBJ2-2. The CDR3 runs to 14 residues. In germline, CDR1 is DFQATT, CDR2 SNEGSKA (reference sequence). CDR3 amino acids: CSASRADNTGELFF.

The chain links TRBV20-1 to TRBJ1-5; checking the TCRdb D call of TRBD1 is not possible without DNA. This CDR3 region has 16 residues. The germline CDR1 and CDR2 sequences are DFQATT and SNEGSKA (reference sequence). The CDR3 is CSAKAGTGFVDQPQHF.

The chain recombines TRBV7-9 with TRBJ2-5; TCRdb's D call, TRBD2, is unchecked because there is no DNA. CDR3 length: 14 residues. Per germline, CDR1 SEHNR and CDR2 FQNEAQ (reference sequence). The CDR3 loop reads CASSPWDLRETQYF.

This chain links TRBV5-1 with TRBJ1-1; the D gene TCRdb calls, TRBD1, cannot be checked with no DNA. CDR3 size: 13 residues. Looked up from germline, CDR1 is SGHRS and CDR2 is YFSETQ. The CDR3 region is CASSSRQGTEAFF. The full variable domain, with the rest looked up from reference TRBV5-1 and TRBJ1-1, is KAGVTQTPRYLIKTRGQQVTLSCSPISGHRSVSWYQQTPGQGLQFLFEYFSETQRNKGNFPGRFSGRQFSNSRSEMNVSTLELGDSALYLCASSSRQGTEAFFGQGTRLTVV.

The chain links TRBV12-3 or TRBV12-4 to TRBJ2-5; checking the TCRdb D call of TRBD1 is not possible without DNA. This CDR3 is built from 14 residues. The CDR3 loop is CASKRGQGQETQYF.

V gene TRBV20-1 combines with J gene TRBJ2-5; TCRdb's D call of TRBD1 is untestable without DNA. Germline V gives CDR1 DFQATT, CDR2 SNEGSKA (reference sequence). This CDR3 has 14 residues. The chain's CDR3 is CSAPLARIRETQYF.

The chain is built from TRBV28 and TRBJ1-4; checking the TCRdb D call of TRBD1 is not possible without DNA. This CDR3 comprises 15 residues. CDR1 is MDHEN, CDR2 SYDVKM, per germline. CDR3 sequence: CASSFSDRRNEKLFF. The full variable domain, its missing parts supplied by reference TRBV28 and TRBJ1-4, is DVKVTQSSRYLVKRTGEKVFLECVQDMDHENMFWYRQDPGLGLRLIYFSYDVKMKEKGDIPEGYSVSREKKERFSLILESASTNQTSMYLCASSFSDRRNEKLFFGSGTQLSVL.

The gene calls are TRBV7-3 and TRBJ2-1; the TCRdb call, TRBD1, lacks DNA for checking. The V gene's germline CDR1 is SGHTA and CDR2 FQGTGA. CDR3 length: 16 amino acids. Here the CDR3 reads CASSLARTGSLNEQFF.

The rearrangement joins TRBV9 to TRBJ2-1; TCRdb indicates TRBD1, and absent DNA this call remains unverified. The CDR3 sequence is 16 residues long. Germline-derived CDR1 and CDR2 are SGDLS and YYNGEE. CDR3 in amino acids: CASSVLGQGTYNEQFF.

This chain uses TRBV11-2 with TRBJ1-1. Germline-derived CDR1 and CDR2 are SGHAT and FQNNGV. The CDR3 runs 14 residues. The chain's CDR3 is CASSSLVGSAEAFF.

The CDR3 sequence is CASSWTADSNQPQHF. V gene TRBV2 combines with J gene TRBJ1-5; the D gene TCRdb calls, TRBD1, cannot be checked with no DNA. This CDR3 spans 15 amino acids. Germline V lookup: CDR1 SNHLY, CDR2 FYNNEI.

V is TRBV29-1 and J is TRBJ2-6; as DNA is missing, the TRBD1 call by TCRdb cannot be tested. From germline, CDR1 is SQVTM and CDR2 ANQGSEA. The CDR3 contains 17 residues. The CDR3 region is CSVKLGWGGSGANVLTF.

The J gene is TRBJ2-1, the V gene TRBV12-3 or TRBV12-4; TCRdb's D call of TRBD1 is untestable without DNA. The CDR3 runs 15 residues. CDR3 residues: CASRVRGSSYNEQFF.

The CDR3 region is CASSGSGGGETQYF. The V and J genes are TRBV5-6 and TRBJ2-5; the D gene TCRdb calls, TRBD2, cannot be checked with no DNA. The CDR3 is made up of 14 amino acids. CDR1 and CDR2 from the germline V gene are SGHDT and YYEEEE. Complete variable domain (other parts from reference TRBV5-6 and TRBJ2-5): DAGVTQSPTHLIKTRGQQVTLRCSPKSGHDTVSWYQQALGQGPQFIFQYYEEEERQRGNFPDRFSGHQFPNYSSELNVNALLLGDSALYLCASSGSGGGETQYFGPGTRLLVL.

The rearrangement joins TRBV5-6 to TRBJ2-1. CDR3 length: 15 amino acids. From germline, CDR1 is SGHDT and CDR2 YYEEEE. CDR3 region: CASSSLDTLHNEQFF.

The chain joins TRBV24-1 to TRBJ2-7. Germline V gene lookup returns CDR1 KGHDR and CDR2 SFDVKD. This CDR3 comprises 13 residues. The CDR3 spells CATSDVGGYEQYF.

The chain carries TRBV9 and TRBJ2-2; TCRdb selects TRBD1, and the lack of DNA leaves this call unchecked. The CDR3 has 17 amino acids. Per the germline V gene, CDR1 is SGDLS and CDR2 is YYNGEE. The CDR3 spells CASSEGRTSFWTGELFF.

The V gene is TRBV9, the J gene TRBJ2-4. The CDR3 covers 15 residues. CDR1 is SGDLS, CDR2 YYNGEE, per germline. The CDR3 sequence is CASSVGPESKNIQYF.

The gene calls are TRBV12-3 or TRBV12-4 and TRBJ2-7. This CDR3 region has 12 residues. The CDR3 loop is CASRPTLGEQYF.

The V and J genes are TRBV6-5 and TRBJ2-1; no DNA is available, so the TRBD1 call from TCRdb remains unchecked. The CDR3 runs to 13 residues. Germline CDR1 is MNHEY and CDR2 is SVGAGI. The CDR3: CASSYGGGNEQFF.